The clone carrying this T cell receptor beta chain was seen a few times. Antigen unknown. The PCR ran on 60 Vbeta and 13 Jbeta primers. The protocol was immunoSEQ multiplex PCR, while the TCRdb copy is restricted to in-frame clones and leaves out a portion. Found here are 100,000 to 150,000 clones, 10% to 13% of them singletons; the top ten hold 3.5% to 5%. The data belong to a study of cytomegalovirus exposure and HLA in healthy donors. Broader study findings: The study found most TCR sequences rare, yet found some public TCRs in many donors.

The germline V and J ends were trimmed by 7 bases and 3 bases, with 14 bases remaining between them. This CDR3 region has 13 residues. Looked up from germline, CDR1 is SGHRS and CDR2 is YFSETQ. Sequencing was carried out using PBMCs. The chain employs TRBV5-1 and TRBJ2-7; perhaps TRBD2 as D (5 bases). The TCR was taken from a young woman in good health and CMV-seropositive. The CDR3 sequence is CASRVGVDYEQYF. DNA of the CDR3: TGCGCCAGCCGGGTGGGAGTTGACTACGAGCAGTACTTC.